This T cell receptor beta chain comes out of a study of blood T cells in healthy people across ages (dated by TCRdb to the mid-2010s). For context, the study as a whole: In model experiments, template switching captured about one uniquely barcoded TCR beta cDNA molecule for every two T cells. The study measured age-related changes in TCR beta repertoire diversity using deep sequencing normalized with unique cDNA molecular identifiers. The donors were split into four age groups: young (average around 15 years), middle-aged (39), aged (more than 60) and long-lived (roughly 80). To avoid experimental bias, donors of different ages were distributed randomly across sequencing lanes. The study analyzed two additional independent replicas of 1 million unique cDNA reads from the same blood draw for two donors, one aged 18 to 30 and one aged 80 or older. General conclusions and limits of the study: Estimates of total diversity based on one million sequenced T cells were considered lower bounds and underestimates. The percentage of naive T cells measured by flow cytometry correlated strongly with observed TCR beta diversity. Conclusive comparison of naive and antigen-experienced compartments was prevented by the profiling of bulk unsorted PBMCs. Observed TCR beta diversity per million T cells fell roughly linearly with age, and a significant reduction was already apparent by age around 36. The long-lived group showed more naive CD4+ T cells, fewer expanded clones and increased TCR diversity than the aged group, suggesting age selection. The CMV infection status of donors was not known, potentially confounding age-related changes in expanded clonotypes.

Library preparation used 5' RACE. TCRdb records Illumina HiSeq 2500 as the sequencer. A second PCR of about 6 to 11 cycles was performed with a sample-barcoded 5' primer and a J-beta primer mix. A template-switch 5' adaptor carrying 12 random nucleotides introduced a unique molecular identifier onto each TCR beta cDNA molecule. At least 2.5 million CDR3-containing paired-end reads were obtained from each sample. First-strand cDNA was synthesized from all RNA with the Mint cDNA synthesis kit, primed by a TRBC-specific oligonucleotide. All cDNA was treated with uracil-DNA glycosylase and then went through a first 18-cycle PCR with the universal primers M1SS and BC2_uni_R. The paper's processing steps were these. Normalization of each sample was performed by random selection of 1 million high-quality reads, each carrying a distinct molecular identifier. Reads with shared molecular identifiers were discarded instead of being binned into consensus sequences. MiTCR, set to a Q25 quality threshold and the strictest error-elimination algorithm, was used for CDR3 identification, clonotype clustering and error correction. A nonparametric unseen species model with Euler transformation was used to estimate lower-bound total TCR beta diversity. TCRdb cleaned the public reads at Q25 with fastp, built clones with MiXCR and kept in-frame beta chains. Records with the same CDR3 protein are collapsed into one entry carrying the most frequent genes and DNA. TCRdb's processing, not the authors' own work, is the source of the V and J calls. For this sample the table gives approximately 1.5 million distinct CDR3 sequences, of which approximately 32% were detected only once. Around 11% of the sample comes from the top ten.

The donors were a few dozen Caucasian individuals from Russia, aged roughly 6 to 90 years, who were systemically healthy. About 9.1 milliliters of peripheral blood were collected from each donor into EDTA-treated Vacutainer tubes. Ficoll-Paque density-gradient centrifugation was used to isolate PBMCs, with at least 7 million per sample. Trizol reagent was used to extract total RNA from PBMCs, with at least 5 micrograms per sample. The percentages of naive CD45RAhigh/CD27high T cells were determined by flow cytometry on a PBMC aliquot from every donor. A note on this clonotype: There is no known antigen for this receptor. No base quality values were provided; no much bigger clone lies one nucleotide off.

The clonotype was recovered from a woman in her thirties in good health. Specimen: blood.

This receptor carries the CDR3 CAWTGQGFFGQPQHF. The nucleotide sequence is TGTGCCTGGACGGGACAGGGATTCTTCGGGCAGCCCCAGCATTTT. This receptor chain uses TRBV30 and TRBJ1-5; TRBD1 matches 9 bases in the middle. The germline V gene (reference sequence) gives CDR1 as GTSNPN and CDR2 as SVGIG. The CDR3 spans 15 residues, from the cysteine through the phenylalanine. Kept here is only the CDR3 DNA, which spans 45 bases and is read in frame from base 1. Trimming takes 4 bases off V and 7 bases off J; junction bases not matched to a gene: 11.